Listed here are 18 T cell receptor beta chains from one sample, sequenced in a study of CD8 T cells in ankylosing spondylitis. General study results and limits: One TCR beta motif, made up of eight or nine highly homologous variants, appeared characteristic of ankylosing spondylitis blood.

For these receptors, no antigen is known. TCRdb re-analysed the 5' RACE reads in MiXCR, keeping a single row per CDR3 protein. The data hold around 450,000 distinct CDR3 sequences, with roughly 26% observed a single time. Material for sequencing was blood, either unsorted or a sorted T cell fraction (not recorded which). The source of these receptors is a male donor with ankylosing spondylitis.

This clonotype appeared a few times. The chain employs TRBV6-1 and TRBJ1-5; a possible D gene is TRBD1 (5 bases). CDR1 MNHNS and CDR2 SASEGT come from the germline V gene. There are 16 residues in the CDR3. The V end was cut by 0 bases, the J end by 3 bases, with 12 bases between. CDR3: CASSEAGRDHNQPQHF. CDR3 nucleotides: TGTGCCAGCAGTGAAGCGGGAAGGGACCACAATCAGCCCCAGCATTTT.

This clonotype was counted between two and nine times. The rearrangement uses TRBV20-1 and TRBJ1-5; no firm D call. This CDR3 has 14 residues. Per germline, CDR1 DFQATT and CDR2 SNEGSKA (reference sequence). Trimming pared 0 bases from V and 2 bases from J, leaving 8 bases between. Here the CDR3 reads CSAREAIGNQPQHF. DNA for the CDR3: TGCAGTGCTAGAGAGGCCATCGGCAATCAGCCCCAGCATTTT.

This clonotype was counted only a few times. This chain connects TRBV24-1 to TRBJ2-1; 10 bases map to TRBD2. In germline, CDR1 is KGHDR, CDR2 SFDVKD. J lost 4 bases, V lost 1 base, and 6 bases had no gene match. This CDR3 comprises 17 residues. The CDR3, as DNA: TGTGCCACCAGTGATTTCCGAACTAGCGGGACATACAATGAGCAGTTCTTC. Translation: CATSDFRTSGTYNEQFF.

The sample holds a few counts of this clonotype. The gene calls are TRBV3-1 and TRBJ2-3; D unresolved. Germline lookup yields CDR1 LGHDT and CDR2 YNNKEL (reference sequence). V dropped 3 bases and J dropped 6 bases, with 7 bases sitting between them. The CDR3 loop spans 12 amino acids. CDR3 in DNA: TGTGCCAGCAGCCATAATCGGGATACGCAGTATTTT. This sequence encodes CASSHNRDTQYF.

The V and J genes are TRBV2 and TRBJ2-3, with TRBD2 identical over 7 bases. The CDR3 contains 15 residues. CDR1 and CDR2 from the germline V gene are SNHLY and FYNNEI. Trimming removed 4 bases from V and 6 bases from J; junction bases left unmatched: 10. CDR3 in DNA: TGTGCCAGCAGTGGGGAGGGAGGGCCAGAGGATACGCAGTATTTT. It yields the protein CASSGEGGPEDTQYF.

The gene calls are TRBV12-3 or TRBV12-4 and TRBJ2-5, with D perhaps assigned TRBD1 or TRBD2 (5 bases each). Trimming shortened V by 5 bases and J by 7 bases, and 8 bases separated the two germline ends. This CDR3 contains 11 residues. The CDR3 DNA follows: TGTGCCAGCAGTCGGGGCAGGACCCAGTACTTC. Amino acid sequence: CASSRGRTQYF.

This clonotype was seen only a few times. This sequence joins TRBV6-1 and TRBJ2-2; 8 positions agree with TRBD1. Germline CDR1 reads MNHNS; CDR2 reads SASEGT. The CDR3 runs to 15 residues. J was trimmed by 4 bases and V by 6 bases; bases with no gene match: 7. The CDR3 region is CASSMTGALTGELFF. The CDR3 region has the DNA TGTGCCAGCAGCATGACAGGGGCCCTCACCGGGGAGCTGTTTTTT.

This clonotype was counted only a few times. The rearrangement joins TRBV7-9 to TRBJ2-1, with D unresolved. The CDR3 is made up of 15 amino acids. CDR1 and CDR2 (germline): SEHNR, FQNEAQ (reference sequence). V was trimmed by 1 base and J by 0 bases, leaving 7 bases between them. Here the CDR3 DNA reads TGTGCCAGCAGCTTAGGACAAAACTCCTACAATGAGCAGTTCTTC. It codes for CASSLGQNSYNEQFF.

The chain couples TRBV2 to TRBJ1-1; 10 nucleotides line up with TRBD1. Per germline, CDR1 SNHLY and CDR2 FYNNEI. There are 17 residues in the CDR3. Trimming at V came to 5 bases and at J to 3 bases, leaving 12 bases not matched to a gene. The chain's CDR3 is CASSRSPGQGKDTEAFF. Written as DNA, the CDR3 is TGTGCCAGCAGTCGATCTCCGGGACAGGGGAAGGACACTGAAGCTTTCTTT.

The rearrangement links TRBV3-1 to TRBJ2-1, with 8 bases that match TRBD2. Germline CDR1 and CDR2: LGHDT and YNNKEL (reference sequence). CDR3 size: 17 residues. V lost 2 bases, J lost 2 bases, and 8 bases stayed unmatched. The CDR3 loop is CASSQLGGRSAYNEQFF. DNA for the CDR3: TGTGCCAGCAGCCAACTTGGCGGGAGGAGCGCCTACAATGAGCAGTTCTTC.

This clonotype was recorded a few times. The CDR3 nucleotides read TGCAGTGCTAGAATCATGGGCTATGGCTACACCTTC. Its protein product is CSARIMGYGYTF. The chain links TRBV20-1 to TRBJ1-2; D not resolved. Germline-derived CDR1 and CDR2 are DFQATT and SNEGSKA (reference sequence). CDR3 size: 12 residues. The germline V and J ends were trimmed by 2 bases and 4 bases, with 8 bases remaining between them.

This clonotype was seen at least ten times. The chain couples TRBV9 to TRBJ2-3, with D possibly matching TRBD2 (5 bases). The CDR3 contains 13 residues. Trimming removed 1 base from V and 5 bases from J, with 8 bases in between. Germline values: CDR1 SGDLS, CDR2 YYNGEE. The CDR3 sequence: CASSVQSGDTQYF. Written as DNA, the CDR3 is TGTGCCAGCAGCGTACAAAGCGGAGATACGCAGTATTTT. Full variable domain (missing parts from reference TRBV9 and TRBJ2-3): DSGVTQTPKHLITATGQRVTLRCSPRSGDLSVYWYQQSLDQGLQFLIQYYNGEERAKGNILERFSAQQFPDLHSELNLSSLELGDSALYFCASSVQSGDTQYFGPGTRLTVL.

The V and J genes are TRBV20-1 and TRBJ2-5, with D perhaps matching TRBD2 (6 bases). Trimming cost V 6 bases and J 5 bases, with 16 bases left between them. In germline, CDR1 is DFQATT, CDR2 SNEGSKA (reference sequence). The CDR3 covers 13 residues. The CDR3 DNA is TGCAGTGCCTTTTACGGGAGCGGGGAGACCCAGTACTTC. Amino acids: CSAFYGSGETQYF.

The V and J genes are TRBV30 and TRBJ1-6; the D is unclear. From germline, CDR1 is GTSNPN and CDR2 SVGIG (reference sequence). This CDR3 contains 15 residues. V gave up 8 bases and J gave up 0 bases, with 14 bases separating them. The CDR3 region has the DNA TGTGCCCGTGGAGGGTCGAGCTCCTATAATTCACCCCTCCACTTT. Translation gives CARGGSSSYNSPLHF.

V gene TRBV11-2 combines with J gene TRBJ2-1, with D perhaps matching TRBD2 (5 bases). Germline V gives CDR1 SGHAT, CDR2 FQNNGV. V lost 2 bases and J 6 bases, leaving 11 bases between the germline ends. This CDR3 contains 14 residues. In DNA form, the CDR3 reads TGTGCCAGCAGCTTACTTTCGGGGAGCAATGAGCAGTTCTTC. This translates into CASSLLSGSNEQFF.

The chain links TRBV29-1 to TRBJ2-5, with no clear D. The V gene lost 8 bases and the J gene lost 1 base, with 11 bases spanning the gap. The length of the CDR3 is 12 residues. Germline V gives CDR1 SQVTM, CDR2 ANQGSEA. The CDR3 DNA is TGCAGCCCCTACGGACCCCAAGAGACCCAGTACTTC. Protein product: CSPYGPQETQYF.

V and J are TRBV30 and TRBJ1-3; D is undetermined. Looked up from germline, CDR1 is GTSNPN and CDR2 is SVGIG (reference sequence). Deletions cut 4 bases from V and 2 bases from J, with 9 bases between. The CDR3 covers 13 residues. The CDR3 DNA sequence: TGTGCCTGGAATACGGATCCTGGAAACACCATATATTTT. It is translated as CAWNTDPGNTIYF.

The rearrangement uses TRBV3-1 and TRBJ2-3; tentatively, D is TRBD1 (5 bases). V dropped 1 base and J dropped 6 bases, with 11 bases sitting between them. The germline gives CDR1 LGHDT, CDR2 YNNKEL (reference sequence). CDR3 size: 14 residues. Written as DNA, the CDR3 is TGTGCCAGCAGCCAAGGTATACAGGATGATACGCAGTATTTT. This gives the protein CASSQGIQDDTQYF.